Each of the 6 T cell receptor beta chains below was sequenced from the same sample in a study of blood T cell repertoires in COVID-19. The table came from immunoSEQ multiplex PCR; TCRdb's copy has only in-frame clones and leaves some out. The sample lists 120,000 to 150,000 clones, 75% to 90% occurring once. The sequenced sample was peripheral blood. Receptors originate from a woman between 55 and 75 years old with active COVID-19.

The CDR3 DNA reads as TGTGCCAGCAGCTTGACAGGTTTTGGGACTAGTAACTACGAGCAGTACTTC. It specifies CASSLTGFGTSNYEQYF. V gene TRBV5-4 combines with J gene TRBJ2-7, with 8 bases matching TRBD2. Unmatched junction bases numbered 12, after V lost 1 base and J lost 3 bases. CDR3 length: 17 residues. Germline CDR1 SGHNT, CDR2 YYREEE (reference sequence). The whole variable domain, remainder taken from reference TRBV5-4 and TRBJ2-7, is ETGVTQSPTHLIKTRGQQVTLRCSSQSGHNTVSWYQQALGQGPQFIFQYYREEENGRGNFPPRFSGLQFPNYSSELNVNALELDDSALYLCASSLTGFGTSNYEQYFGPGTRLTVT.

The sample holds a few counts of this clone. The V and J genes are TRBV10-1 and TRBJ1-4; D not resolved. The V end was cut by 4 bases, the J end by 8 bases, with 11 bases between. The CDR3 is 13 amino acids. CDR1 WNHNN and CDR2 SYGVQD come from the germline V gene (reference sequence). The CDR3 DNA sequence: TGCGCCAGCAGTGGAAGGATCGGGGAAAAACTGTTTTTT. This gives the protein CASSGRIGEKLFF.

The rearrangement joins TRBV7-2 to TRBJ2-1; 8 bases line up with TRBD2. Germline CDR1 is SGHTA and CDR2 is FQGNSA. V lost 3 bases to trimming and J lost 11 bases; unmatched junction nucleotides: 6. This CDR3 has 13 amino acids. CDR3 sequence: CASSFGTSDQQFF. The CDR3 DNA is TGTGCCAGCAGCTTCGGGACTAGTGATCAGCAGTTCTTC. Full variable domain (missing parts from reference TRBV7-2 and TRBJ2-1): GAGVSQSPSNKVTEKGKDVELRCDPISGHTALYWYRQSLGQGLEFLIYFQGNSAPDKSGLPSDRFSAERTGGSVSTLTIQRTQQEDSAVYLCASSFGTSDQQFFGPGTRLTVL.

The chain uses TRBV28 and TRBJ2-7; 13 bases map to TRBD2. Germline V gene lookup returns CDR1 MDHEN and CDR2 SYDVKM. Trimming cost V 5 bases and J 5 bases; bases outside gene matches: 9. CDR3 size: 16 residues. CDR3 loop: CASSGTSGTRLDEQYF. The CDR3 bases are TGTGCCAGCAGTGGGACTAGCGGGACGAGGTTGGACGAGCAGTACTTC.

This sequence joins TRBV7-2 and TRBJ1-3; D possibly corresponds to TRBD1 (5 bases). The germline V gene has CDR1 SGHTA and CDR2 FQGNSA. The CDR3 has 16 amino acids. V was cut by 1 base and J by 7 bases, with 17 bases left in between. The CDR3 protein is CASSLEGFSSGNTIYF. For the CDR3, the DNA is TGTGCCAGCAGCTTAGAGGGGTTTTCCTCCGGGAACACCATATATTTT.

The chain has TRBV6-2 or TRBV6-3 and TRBJ2-2; D is unresolved. Germline-derived CDR1 and CDR2 are MNHEY and SVGEGT. The CDR3 has 15 residues. Trimming shortened V by 3 bases and J by 2 bases, and 10 bases separated the two germline ends. CDR3 DNA: TGTGCCAGCAGTTATGTCTGGGCAAACACCGGGGAGCTGTTTTTT. As protein: CASSYVWANTGELFF.